These 22 T cell receptor beta chains came from one sample sequenced in a study of CD8 T cells in Susac syndrome. Random-hexamer reverse transcription was applied to roughly 0.5 to 1 ug RNA. TCRdb reprocessed the immunoSEQ multiplex PCR reads via MiXCR and lists one record per CDR3 protein. Here the sample spans around 200,000 distinct CDR3 sequences, approximately 95% being singletons. Sample: CD4+ T cells from PBMCs. These receptors were taken from a human donor with multiple sclerosis.

The chain uses TRBV4-1 and TRBJ1-2; the D gene is possibly TRBD1 (5 bases). CDR1 MGHRA and CDR2 YSYEKL come from the germline V gene. V lost 0 bases to trimming and J lost 4 bases, with 9 bases between them. The CDR3 totals 14 residues. CDR3 bases: TGCGCCAGCAGCCAAGATTGGACACTCTATGGCTACACCTTC. Its translation is CASSQDWTLYGYTF.

This chain uses TRBV12-3 or TRBV12-4 with TRBJ1-1, with TRBD1 identical over 7 bases. Trimming removed 5 bases from V and 1 base from J; junction bases left unmatched: 10. The CDR3 has 16 amino acids. The CDR3 spells CASSDGTAVGNTEAFF. CDR3 DNA sequence: TGTGCCAGCAGTGATGGGACAGCCGTGGGGAACACTGAAGCTTTCTTT.

The chain employs TRBV20-1 and TRBJ2-1, with a tentative D call TRBD2 (6 bases). The CDR3 totals 14 residues. Germline values: CDR1 DFQATT, CDR2 SNEGSKA (reference sequence). V shed 1 base and J shed 8 bases, with 15 bases lying between them. The CDR3 protein is CSARGGLPIDEQFF. CDR3 DNA sequence: TGCAGTGCTAGAGGCGGACTACCTATCGATGAGCAGTTCTTC.

The V and J genes are TRBV5-1 and TRBJ1-4; D is unresolved. CDR3 size: 15 residues. V lost 4 bases to trimming and J lost 0 bases, with 10 bases between them. The germline V gene has CDR1 SGHRS and CDR2 YFSETQ. The CDR3 region has the DNA TGCGCCAGCAGCCCGGAGGCACCAACTAATGAAAAACTGTTTTTT. Translating gives CASSPEAPTNEKLFF.

The rearrangement links TRBV7-9 to TRBJ1-2; no clear D gene. The CDR3 runs to 13 residues. Germline lookup yields CDR1 SEHNR and CDR2 FQNEAQ (reference sequence). With 5 bases removed from V and 5 bases from J, the gap between germline ends came to 12 bases. The CDR3 coding sequence is TGTGCCAGCAGCCTCCCGGTCTCTTATGGCTACACCTTC. Its translation: CASSLPVSYGYTF.

This chain connects TRBV30 to TRBJ2-2; D gene unclear. The CDR3 has 15 amino acids. Germline V gene data show CDR1 as GTSNPN and CDR2 as SVGIG (reference sequence). Trimming pared 5 bases from V and 0 bases from J, leaving 13 bases between. Here the CDR3 DNA reads TGTGCCTGGCGCGTCGGTACATCGAACACCGGGGAGCTGTTTTTT. It encodes CAWRVGTSNTGELFF.

This clonotype has only one observation. The chain has TRBV6-5 and TRBJ1-3; D is ambiguous. The germline V gene has CDR1 MNHEY and CDR2 SVGAGI. This CDR3 spans 13 amino acids. Trimming pared 11 bases from V and 2 bases from J, leaving 13 bases between. Here the CDR3 reads CASRVVAGNTIYF. The CDR3 region has the DNA TGTGCCTCCCGAGTCGTCGCTGGAAACACCATATATTTT.

The count of this clonotype is one. V is TRBV20-1 and J is TRBJ1-6; the match to TRBD1 covers 7 bases. The J segment lost 8 bases and the V segment lost 0 bases, leaving 10 bases of the junction unmatched. Germline V gene sequence: CDR1 DFQATT, CDR2 SNEGSKA (reference sequence). The CDR3 sequence is 16 residues long. The CDR3 sequence: CSAREENRGRYSPLHF. The CDR3 nucleotides read TGCAGTGCTAGAGAGGAGAACAGGGGAAGGTATTCACCCCTCCACTTT.

This sequence joins TRBV7-2 and TRBJ1-2; 9 bases line up with TRBD1. Germline V CDR1 and CDR2: SGHTA, FQGNSA. With V trimmed by 2 bases and J by 8 bases, 3 bases remained unmatched. This CDR3 spans 13 amino acids. The DNA of the CDR3 is TGTGCCAGCAGCTTAACAGGGGGCAGAGGCTACACCTTC. The encoded protein is CASSLTGGRGYTF.

This rearrangement joins TRBV20-1 to TRBJ2-7; 12 bases agree with TRBD2. This CDR3 is built from 13 residues. The germline gives CDR1 DFQATT, CDR2 SNEGSKA (reference sequence). Trimming at V came to 5 bases and at J to 4 bases, leaving 3 bases not matched to a gene. This chain's CDR3 is CSAPLAGGYEQYF. The CDR3 DNA sequence: TGCAGTGCTCCCCTAGCGGGGGGGTACGAGCAGTACTTC.

The chain employs TRBV20-1 and TRBJ2-1, with 9 bases matching TRBD1. Germline values: CDR1 DFQATT, CDR2 SNEGSKA (reference sequence). V lost 1 base to trimming and J lost 10 bases; unmatched junction nucleotides: 11. This CDR3 has 15 residues. The CDR3 DNA sequence: TGCAGTGCTAGAGCTCTGGACAGGGGAGGAGGAGAGCAGTTCTTC. Translating gives CSARALDRGGGEQFF.

The CDR3 DNA follows: TGTGCCAGCAGTCCCCGACAGGGGGCGGACATTCAGTACTTC. This encodes CASSPRQGADIQYF. V and J are TRBV27 and TRBJ2-4; 10 bases align to TRBD1. The CDR3 sequence is 14 residues long. Germline-derived CDR1 and CDR2 are MNHEY and SMNVEV (reference sequence). The junction had 6 bases not matched to a gene; V was cut back by 5 bases and J by 8 bases.

The chain carries TRBV18 and TRBJ2-7; D tentatively fits TRBD1 or TRBD2 (6 bases each). Germline V gene lookup returns CDR1 KGHSH and CDR2 LQKENI. The CDR3 has 16 amino acids. The V and J ends lost 6 bases and 2 bases respectively, with 20 bases between them. Here the CDR3 reads CASSGGLNPGAYEQYF. As DNA, the CDR3 is TGTGCCAGCTCCGGGGGCTTAAATCCGGGAGCCTACGAGCAGTACTTC.

The rearrangement uses TRBV29-1 and TRBJ1-1; 10 bases match TRBD1. Per the germline V gene, CDR1 is SQVTM and CDR2 is ANQGSEA. The CDR3 totals 14 residues. Trimming at V came to 6 bases and at J to 6 bases, leaving 10 bases not matched to a gene. This CDR3 is CSVEGDRGGSEAFF. CDR3 bases: TGCAGCGTGGAGGGGGACAGGGGAGGGTCTGAAGCTTTCTTT. Using reference TRBV29-1 and TRBJ1-1 for the parts outside the CDR3, the full variable domain is SAVISQKPSRDICQRGTSLTIQCQVDSQVTMMFWYRQQPGQSLTLIATANQGSEATYESGFVIDKFPISRPNLTFSTLTVSNMSPEDSSIYLCSVEGDRGGSEAFFGQGTRLTVV.

The rearrangement links TRBV30 to TRBJ1-3, with 8 nucleotides matching TRBD1. Trimming cost V 1 base and J 4 bases; bases outside gene matches: 6. Germline-derived CDR1 and CDR2 are GTSNPN and SVGIG (reference sequence). This CDR3 is 15 amino acids long. CDR3 protein: CAWSAQGATGNTIYF. The CDR3 coding sequence is TGTGCCTGGAGTGCCCAGGGGGCCACCGGAAACACCATATATTTT.

The rearrangement uses TRBV29-1 and TRBJ2-7; unclear D gene. The V end lost 6 bases, the J end lost 7 bases, and 19 bases lay between the germline ends. Germline lookup yields CDR1 SQVTM and CDR2 ANQGSEA. The CDR3 has 13 amino acids. CDR3 sequence (DNA): TGCAGCGTGAATACCGGACGCGTCTCTGAGCAGTACTTC. This translates into CSVNTGRVSEQYF.

The genes are TRBV30 and TRBJ2-5, with a weak D call TRBD1 (6 bases). CDR1 GTSNPN and CDR2 SVGIG come from the germline V gene (reference sequence). V was clipped by 3 bases and J by 1 base, with 6 bases between them. CDR3 length: 12 residues. The CDR3 DNA reads as TGTGCCTGGAGCAGGGGCCAAGAGACCCAGTACTTC. Protein product: CAWSRGQETQYF.

For this clonotype: Germline is not matched at one junction end, which may reflect a read error. This chain uses TRBV7-7 with TRBJ2-5; no clear D. CDR3 size: 15 residues. Germline V lookup: CDR1 SSHAT, CDR2 FNYEAQ (reference sequence). CDR3 DNA sequence: TGTGCTAGCAGCTTAGGGCGGACGTACCAAGAGACCCAGTACTTC. The encoded protein is CASSLGRTYQETQYF.

The genes are TRBV10-3 and TRBJ1-5; D might be TRBD1 (5 bases). CDR1 is ENHRY, CDR2 SYGVKD, per germline. The CDR3 sequence is 14 residues long. Trimming removed 0 bases from V and 5 bases from J, with 8 bases in between. The CDR3 loop reads CAISESMGDQPQHF. The CDR3 DNA reads as TGTGCCATCAGTGAGTCGATGGGGGATCAGCCCCAGCATTTT.

The gene calls are TRBV3-1 and TRBJ1-2; unclear D gene. The CDR3 is made up of 15 amino acids. Per the germline V gene, CDR1 is LGHDT and CDR2 is YNNKEL (reference sequence). V lost 4 bases and J 7 bases, leaving 19 bases between the germline ends. The CDR3 spells CASSPLIGEARGYTF. The CDR3 bases are TGTGCCAGCAGCCCCTTAATAGGAGAGGCGCGTGGCTACACCTTC.

The chain joins TRBV29-1 to TRBJ2-4; TRBD1 or TRBD2 may be the D gene (5 bases each). This CDR3 comprises 14 residues. V lost 3 bases and J 5 bases, leaving 14 bases between the germline ends. Germline CDR1 SQVTM, CDR2 ANQGSEA. The CDR3 DNA is TGCAGCGTTGATCGGGGCGGCAGCCAAAACATTCAGTACTTC. As protein: CSVDRGGSQNIQYF.

The chain joins TRBV29-1 to TRBJ2-2, with 11 positions matching TRBD2. This CDR3 spans 17 amino acids. Germline assignment: CDR1 SQVTM and CDR2 ANQGSEA. V trimming: 0 bases; J trimming: 4 bases; junction bases outside the gene matches: 7. CDR3 amino acids: CSVEDPRGTSGTGELFF. The CDR3 region has the DNA TGCAGCGTTGAAGATCCTAGGGGGACTAGCGGCACCGGGGAGCTGTTTTTT.